A selection of T cell receptor beta chains follows, all from one sample in a study of T-cell reconstitution after alpha-beta-depleted transplantation in children. TCRdb used MiXCR to reprocess the PCR reads, holding one entry per CDR3 protein. The data contain 250,000 or so distinct CDR3 sequences, about 24% of them seen just once; the ten biggest clones take up about 4.8%. This sample comprised PBMCs, mostly from graft donor cells, obtained 360 days after TCRalphabeta/CD19-depleted stem cell transplant. All receptors derive from a female patient between 2 and 10 years old who had a stem cell transplant for congenital amegakaryocytic thrombocytopenia, so the T cells may come from the graft donor. Both conserved end residues are part of each CDR3. The order of the fields is V gene, D gene, clone size, J gene, CDR3 DNA, CDR3 protein. A D gene is named only where the DNA matches it firmly. The listing skips clone size in some rows; elsewhere it reads once, few, many or a size class.

TRBV7-2	-	few	TRBJ2-1	TGTGCCAGCAGGCTTAGTTTTCCGGGACTGCTGTACAATGAGCAGTTCTTC	CASRLSFPGLLYNEQFF
TRBV11-2	-	few	TRBJ1-1	TGTGCCAGCAGCTTAGATATGGCCGACCAAACTTTCTTT	CASSLDMADQTFF
TRBV11-1	TRBD2	-	TRBJ2-7	TGTGCCAGCAGCCTTGAGGGGATAGCGGGGGTCTACGAGCAGTACTTC	CASSLEGIAGVYEQYF
TRBV4-2	TRBD1	few	TRBJ1-2	TGTGCCAGCAGCCAAACAGGGACAGGGGATTCCTATGGCTACACCTTC	CASSQTGTGDSYGYTF
TRBV24-1	-	-	TRBJ2-3	TGTGCCACCAGTGATTTGTACGGGGGAGGAGCCACAGATACGCAGTATTTT	CATSDLYGGGATDTQYF
TRBV7-9	-	-	TRBJ2-3	TGTGCCAGCAGTTCCATTGGGGGAACAGATACGCAGTATTTT	CASSSIGGTDTQYF
TRBV3-1	TRBD2	-	TRBJ2-3	TGTGCCAGCAGTCTCCTAGCGGGAGGCGCAGATACGCAGTATTTT	CASSLLAGGADTQYF
TRBV7-6	-	-	TRBJ2-7	TGTGCCAGCAGCTTAACAACTGCCAAGTCCGAGCAGTACTTC	CASSLTTAKSEQYF
TRBV30	-	-	TRBJ2-1	TGTGCCTGGAGTGTACCCGGGACTTACAATGAGCAGTTCTTC	CAWSVPGTYNEQFF
TRBV28	TRBD1	-	TRBJ1-4	TGTGCCAGCAACACTCGGGCAGGGGGACCTGGTGAAAAACTGTTTTTT	CASNTRAGGPGEKLFF
TRBV19	TRBD1	few	TRBJ2-7	TGTGCCAGTAGTCCCGGGACAGGGGGATCGTACGAGCAGTACTTC	CASSPGTGGSYEQYF
TRBV24-1	-	few	TRBJ2-3	TGTGCCACCAGTACGGCAAAAAGGGATACGCAGTATTTT	CATSTAKRDTQYF
TRBV28	TRBD1	few	TRBJ2-3	TGTGCCAGCAGTTTCGGGGACAGGGTAGGAGATACGCAGTATTTT	CASSFGDRVGDTQYF
TRBV18	TRBD2	many	TRBJ2-2	TGTGCCAGCTCACGCGGGAGGTTGGACACCGGGGAGCTGTTTTTT	CASSRGRLDTGELFF
TRBV6-4	-	-	TRBJ2-3	TGTGCCAGCAGGACCGCGGCGTGGTCAGATACGCAGTATTTT	CASRTAAWSDTQYF
TRBV27	TRBD1	few	TRBJ1-1	TGTGCCAGCAGCGACAGGGGTTGGGGAAACACTGAAGCTTTCTTT	CASSDRGWGNTEAFF
TRBV27	-	-	TRBJ1-3	TGTGCCAGCAGTTTATCGTTAGGAAACACCATATATTTT	CASSLSLGNTIYF
TRBV20-1	-	-	TRBJ1-5	TGCAGTGCTAGAGCCCCGGGCCGTGCCGGTCAGCCCCAGCATTTT	CSARAPGRAGQPQHF
TRBV6-2/TRBV6-3	TRBD2	-	TRBJ2-4	TGTGCCAGCAGACCCCGGACTAGCGGGTTAGCCAAAAACATTCAGTACTTC	CASRPRTSGLAKNIQYF
TRBV28	-	-	TRBJ2-7	TGTGCCAGCAGTTTTCAGATTACCTACGAGCAGTACTTC	CASSFQITYEQYF
TRBV12-5	TRBD1	-	TRBJ1-1	TGTGCTAGTGCCGAGCCCGGGACAGGGCCCTTGGGAGGCTCGAACACTGAAGCTTTCTTT	CASAEPGTGPLGGSNTEAFF
TRBV5-1	-	few	TRBJ2-5	TGCGCCAGCAGCTTGGTACCGGGGAGCCGGGAGACCCAGTACTTC	CASSLVPGSRETQYF
TRBV7-9	-	once	TRBJ1-4	TGTGCCAGCAGCCTAATCAGAAATGAAAAACTGTTTTTT	CASSLIRNEKLFF
TRBV14	-	once	TRBJ2-7	TGTGCCAGCAGAAGAAACAGGGACTCCTACGAGCAGTACTTC	CASRRNRDSYEQYF
TRBV27	-	-	TRBJ1-1	TGTGCCAGCAGTTTTGGGGCAGCCATGAACACTGAAGCTTTCTTT	CASSFGAAMNTEAFF
TRBV5-6	TRBD1	many	TRBJ1-1	TGTGCCAGCAGCCCAGGGACAGGCCTTACATTCCCGAACTTT	CASSPGTGLTFPNF
TRBV29-1	TRBD1	-	TRBJ2-7	TGCAGCATCCGGACAGGGGAGGGGAACGAGCAGTACTTC	CSIRTGEGNEQYF
TRBV10-3	-	-	TRBJ1-1	TGTGCCATCCGGGCGTGGGGGAACACTGAAGCTTTCTTT	CAIRAWGNTEAFF
TRBV20-1	-	-	TRBJ1-5	TGCAGTGCTAGGTTTGGTTCGGGCAATCAGCCCCAGCATTTT	CSARFGSGNQPQHF
TRBV29-1	-	-	TRBJ2-3	TGCAGCGTTCGCGACTCGGGACTTCTCACAGATACGCAGTATTTT	CSVRDSGLLTDTQYF
TRBV13	-	-	TRBJ1-4	TGTGCCAGCAGCTTAGGGATAAAGACGGGACCAACTAATGAAAAACTGTTTTTT	CASSLGIKTGPTNEKLFF
TRBV5-6	-	few	TRBJ1-2	TGTGCCAGCAGCTTGGTAACTTTTGGCGCTTATGGCTACACCTTC	CASSLVTFGAYGYTF
TRBV5-1	-	many	TRBJ2-7	TGCGCCAGCAGCTTGGATCCGAGAACCTACGAGCAGTACTTC	CASSLDPRTYEQYF
TRBV3-1	-	-	TRBJ2-3	TGTGCCAGCAGCCAAGGACTAGTCGTAGATACGCAGTATTTT	CASSQGLVVDTQYF
TRBV20-1	TRBD1	few	TRBJ1-1	TGCAGTGTTTTCAGGGGGGTGAACACTGAAGCTTTCTTT	CSVFRGVNTEAFF
TRBV20-1	-	few	TRBJ1-4	TGCAGTGCTAGGGACAGCTTTAATGAAAAACTGTTTTTT	CSARDSFNEKLFF
TRBV12-3/TRBV12-4	TRBD1	many	TRBJ2-3	TGTGCCAGCAGTTTAGCCTGGCGGGACAGGAGCACAGATACGCAGTATTTT	CASSLAWRDRSTDTQYF
TRBV9	-	-	TRBJ2-1	TGTGCCAGCAGCGTATTTTCCTCCGGGGCTTCTCAGAGCTCCTACAATGAGCAGTTCTTC	CASSVFSSGASQSSYNEQFF
TRBV25-1	TRBD1	few	TRBJ2-3	TGTGCCAGCAGTGAATGGGGACAGGGGCCCACAGATACGCAGTATTTT	CASSEWGQGPTDTQYF
TRBV3-1	-	many	TRBJ2-1	TGTGCCAGCAGCCACCAAACCCCCAACGTCGGGCTTGAGCAGTTCTTC	CASSHQTPNVGLEQFF
TRBV20-1	TRBD2	once	TRBJ2-7	TGCAGTGCTAGAGAAGATAGGGCGGGGGACTCCTACGAGCAGTACTTC	CSAREDRAGDSYEQYF
TRBV10-2	TRBD1	-	TRBJ2-2	TGCGCCGCCCGGGACAGGGCCACCACCGGGGAGCTGTTTTTT	CAARDRATTGELFF
TRBV12-3/TRBV12-4	TRBD2	-	TRBJ2-7	TGTGCCAGCAGCACCCAGAAGGGGGCGGGGGGGGCCCGGTCCTACGAGCAGTACTTC	CASSTQKGAGGARSYEQYF
TRBV3-1	TRBD2	few	TRBJ2-7	TGTGCCAGCAGCCAAGACCGCGCGGGGGGCTACTACGAGCAGTACTTC	CASSQDRAGGYYEQYF
TRBV20-1	-	-	TRBJ2-3	TGCAGTGCTAGAGCCGGGATGGGATGGCTGCCTAGCACAGATACGCAGTATTTT	CSARAGMGWLPSTDTQYF
TRBV14	-	few	TRBJ1-1	TGTGCCAGCAGGCGCTCTGGGGCGAACACTGAAGCTTTCTTT	CASRRSGANTEAFF
TRBV30	-	-	TRBJ2-7	TGTGCCTGGGATAAAACGGAATATAGGGGCCACGAGCAGTACTTC	CAWDKTEYRGHEQYF
TRBV29-1	TRBD1	few	TRBJ2-7	TGCAGCGTCAGGGGGCTCTACGAGCAGTACTTC	CSVRGLYEQYF
TRBV3-1	-	few	TRBJ2-5	TGTGCCAGCAGCCAAGATGCGGACCTACAAGAGACCCAGTACTTC	CASSQDADLQETQYF
TRBV5-1	-	few	TRBJ2-5	TGCGCCAACGGGAATCTCCTAAGAAAGACCCAGTACTTC	CANGNLLRKTQYF
TRBV29-1	-	-	TRBJ1-2	TGCAGCGGCCGGGACAACTATGGCTACACCTTC	CSGRDNYGYTF
TRBV24-1	TRBD2	many	TRBJ2-2	TGTGCCACCAGTGATTACCGCGGGAGGGGCACCGGGGAGCTGTTTTTT	CATSDYRGRGTGELFF
TRBV4-1	-	few	TRBJ2-5	TGCGCCAGCAGCCAAGTTGCGGGCCTTGGAGAGACCCAGTACTTC	CASSQVAGLGETQYF
TRBV15	TRBD2	-	TRBJ2-3	TGTGCCACCAGCAGAGGGGGTAGCGGGAGCGCTAGCACAGATACGCAGTATTTT	CATSRGGSGSASTDTQYF
TRBV7-9	TRBD1	-	TRBJ1-5	TGTGCCAGCAGCTTATGGACAGTGCGGAACAGGGGTCAGCCCCAGCATTTT	CASSLWTVRNRGQPQHF
TRBV10-3	-	-	TRBJ2-2	TGTGCCATCGGAGGGCCGGGGAACACCGGGGAGCTGTTTTTT	CAIGGPGNTGELFF
TRBV6-5	-	-	TRBJ1-4	TGTGCCAGCAGTTACTCCCTACCGACGGGAAATGAAAAACTGTTTTTT	CASSYSLPTGNEKLFF
TRBV4-2	TRBD1	many	TRBJ2-7	TGTGCCAGCAGCCAAGGGACAGGCCCCGTTTACGAGCAGTACTTC	CASSQGTGPVYEQYF